What follows describes a single T cell receptor beta chain. The target of this receptor is not known. No qualities accompany the bases; no much larger clone lies one base away. This specimen comes from a study of cytomegalovirus exposure and HLA in healthy donors (dated by TCRdb to the late 2010s). Regarding the study in general: An earlier analysis of approximately 640 of the donors reported more than 250 Gb of sequence data and roughly 100 million unique TCR beta sequences from about 200 million T cells. An early release covering just under 650 HLA-typed donors comprised about 300 gigabases of sequencing data and around 80 million unique TCR sequences. Among the roughly 390 genotyped donors, around 81% belonged to the genetic ancestry cluster associated with self-reported Caucasian donors. The study was designed to test whether signatures of past pathogen exposure could be identified by cataloging public T cell receptors. The T cell repertoires of some 670 subjects were profiled by immunosequencing and related to cytomegalovirus serostatus. A separate validation cohort of approximately 130 different subjects was used in addition to the 666-subject first cohort. To predict cytomegalovirus infection status, the study combined high-throughput TCR immunosequencing, statistical association of individual TCRs with disease status, and machine learning. A later analysis re-examined previously published TCR beta repertoires from 500 to 700 donors and added high-resolution HLA genotyping to investigate patterns of TCR occurrence. Rather than drawing on any new phenotypic data, the later analysis identified candidate immune exposures from TCR beta sequences and the way those sequences occurred across donors. In an earlier analysis of 587 of the donors, high-throughput TCR beta sequencing was used to judge whether each TCR beta V gene segment behaved as functional or pseudogenic. Donor age, sex, ethnicity and CMV serostatus were compiled alongside the repertoire data. Genome-wide SNP genotypes for about 65% of the roughly 700 donors were used in a later genetic analysis, which treated that subset as a discovery cohort. All discovery cohort repertoires had been generated using a single sequencing platform. HLA typing included class I and class II loci at four-digit resolution. The number of donors typed differed by locus, with roughly 629-640 for A, B, C, DRB1 and DQB1, 522 for DQA1, approximately 570 for DPA1, and over 400 for DPB1. Roughly five DR-DQ haplotypes were handled as single units for association and clustering because linkage in the cohort was strong. Across under 500 genotyped donors of the cohort, an average of about 240,000 unique TCR beta nucleotide sequences per donor were sequenced, and roughly 20% of those sequences were non-productive.

Between the V and J ends, shortened by 5 bases and 5 bases respectively, the junction contains 6 bases. CDR1 and CDR2, per the germline V gene, are MDHEN and SYDVKM. Taken from cysteine to phenylalanine, the CDR3 has 12 residues. Only CDR3 DNA remains: 36 bases, in frame from the first base. The cohort was made up of under 800 healthy bone marrow donors. All cohort members were sampled while nominally healthy, although unrecorded immune exposures were likely present. The donor tested CMV seropositive and was one of the 289 seropositive cohort members. Every donor gave a peripheral blood sample, and the peripheral blood mononuclear cells from that sample were used for TCR beta sequencing. The Qiagen DNeasy Blood Extraction Kit was used to extract genomic DNA from the blood cell samples. The paper as a whole reports these results and caveats: Broadly in line with IMGT annotations, most TCR beta V segments showed up in productive rearrangements about 87% or about 30% of the time in an earlier analysis of under 700 of the donors. This cohort had only TCR beta chains sequenced, and the lack of alpha or paired-chain data limited which features could be detected. Roughly uniform sequencing depth across donors was assumed in presence/absence analyses, although this assumption may not hold. Because HLA typing was unavailable for some donors at each locus, only the typed subset was used in association tests. The earlier analysis of fewer than 750 of the donors excluded some 16 rarely observed V segments, including chromosome 9 orphons, because counts were too low. The authors suggested that the approach could potentially be extended to other disease states and immunological phenotypes. When HLA alleles, especially DR and DQ, strongly co-occurred, attributing TCR associations to individual alleles was difficult. A later analysis associated some 17,000 TCR beta sequences with specific HLA alleles at a false discovery rate of 0.05. An association between a missense DCLRE1C variant and V-gene and J-gene trimming of TCR beta chains was found in a later genetic analysis and replicated in an independent cohort. In vitro tests confirmed that a few of the cytomegalovirus-associated TCR beta chains recognize cytomegalovirus antigens. Correlated functional status among segregating V segments might be attributable to linkage disequilibrium, but an unknown experimental factor could not be ruled out. A further reported finding was that TCR beta sequences accurately predicted the HLA-A and HLA-B alleles for most subjects in the first cohort. Most CMV-associated TCR beta chains appeared to be HLA-restricted in a later analysis, and the HLA associations seemed to be driven largely by CMV exposure. CMV serostatus was the only immune exposure information available for the cohort. According to a later genetic analysis, donors in an Asian-associated ancestry cluster had fewer N-insertions in productive TCRs than the roughly 700-donor mean. The study gave a list of more than 150 TCR beta chains associated with cytomegalovirus. Cytomegalovirus status was reported to be diagnosed by the classifier with high specificity and sensitivity in both the original and validation cohorts. Because the 87-base-pair reads could not distinguish some IMGT-functional V segments, including TRBV6-2 and TRBV6-3, those segments were excluded. While some public TCRs were present in many individuals, most TCR sequences turned up only very rarely across donors. According to a later analysis, TCR association rates differed among HLA loci, with DRB1 alleles showing the most associated TCRs and HLA-C alleles showing the fewest. A later analysis found that HLA-associated TCR beta chains were more clonally expanded and had lower generation probabilities than equally common non-associated chains. The sequencing pipeline was judged likely to have produced a cluster of highly shared sequence variants as a technical artifact. A later analysis reported that several top co-occurrence clusters appeared linked to parvovirus B19, influenza, CMV and Epstein-Barr virus.

Receptors were amplified or captured by the immunoSEQ multiplex PCR assay. A mixture of 60 forward primers for TCR Vbeta segments and 13 reverse primers for TCR Jbeta segments was used in the multiplex PCR. Amplification of the CDR3 region of rearranged TCR beta genes was performed with a multiplex PCR assay on genomic DNA. The amplified TCR beta libraries were sequenced on the Illumina HiSeq System as 87-base-pair reads. As for how the authors treated the data: In a later analysis, some 80 million unique TCR beta chains were counted across the 500 to 700 repertoires, and roughly 10 million of these chains were shared by at least two donors. To remove PCR and sequencing errors, raw reads were error-corrected and collapsed into unique sequences using a nearest-neighbor algorithm that merged closely related sequences. To assign V, D and J gene segments, CDR3 sequences were aligned to IMGT reference sequences. For a sequence to be retained, a match of at least six nucleotides was required to both a V gene segment and a J gene segment. A rearrangement was called productive if the CDR3 had no stop codons and remained in frame with V and J, and every other rearrangement was called non-productive. Following IMGT convention, CDR3 was defined as the stretch from the second conserved V-encoded cysteine to the conserved J-encoded phenylalanine. The earlier analysis of 450 to 750 of the donors excluded any sequence lacking an unambiguous match to a single V gene segment. An earlier analysis of about 600 of the donors called V segments functional above 56.7% productive rearrangements and segregating when the between-donor standard deviation exceeded 5%. A statistical classification framework was built to diagnose cytomegalovirus status from the catalog of TCR beta chain sequences. A later analysis assigned V and J genes by comparing TCR nucleotide sequences with IMGT/GENE-DB human TR gene sequences. Using the TCRdist pipeline, a later analysis assigned CDR3 sequences along with most-parsimonious VDJ recombination scenarios. A later analysis defined each TCR beta chain by its CDR3 amino acid sequence plus V-gene family, and excluded reads lacking a unique V-gene family. In a later analysis, nearly 600 highly shared, low-generation-probability nucleotide sequences were removed to address suspected cross-contamination and a sequencing artifact. For each public chain, a later analysis derived a clonal expansion index from normalized ranks of inferred template counts within each repertoire. In a later analysis, generation probabilities were computed using a VDJ recombination model fitted to out-of-frame rearrangements, and the results were checked against IGoR. Hypergeometric tests were used in a later analysis to score TCR-TCR, TCR-HLA and TCR-CMV co-occurrence, with a repertoire-size bias correction applied to the TCR pairs. To estimate false discovery rates, a later analysis permuted the HLA or CMV assignments 20 times. A later analysis grouped co-occurring TCRs with DBSCAN, adding TCRdist sequence similarity when clustering within HLA-allele-positive subsets. For co-occurrence clustering, repertoires with fewer than 30,000 or more than 120,000 public chains were excluded, along with 5 or 6 repertoires with anomalous nucleotide sharing. Sourced from immuneACCESS, this table was stored by TCRdb with only in-frame sequences that have V and J called. A share of the clones is absent; for the studies checked, an unresolved V gene accounts for under half, and the remainder has no known explanation. V and J calls plus clone size are reproduced from that table; the DNA served to infer D and trimming. Here the sample has fewer than 250,000 clones; just under 75% occur a single time. The ten largest clones capture around 3.3% of the sample.

The chain was built from TRBV28 and TRBJ2-2, with no confident D gene call. The receptor's source is a woman between 25 and 40 years old in good health and CMV-seropositive. The specimen was PBMCs. The sequenced DNA is TGTGCCAGCAGTCCCAGGACCGGGGAGCTGTTTTTT. The encoded protein is CASSPRTGELFF.